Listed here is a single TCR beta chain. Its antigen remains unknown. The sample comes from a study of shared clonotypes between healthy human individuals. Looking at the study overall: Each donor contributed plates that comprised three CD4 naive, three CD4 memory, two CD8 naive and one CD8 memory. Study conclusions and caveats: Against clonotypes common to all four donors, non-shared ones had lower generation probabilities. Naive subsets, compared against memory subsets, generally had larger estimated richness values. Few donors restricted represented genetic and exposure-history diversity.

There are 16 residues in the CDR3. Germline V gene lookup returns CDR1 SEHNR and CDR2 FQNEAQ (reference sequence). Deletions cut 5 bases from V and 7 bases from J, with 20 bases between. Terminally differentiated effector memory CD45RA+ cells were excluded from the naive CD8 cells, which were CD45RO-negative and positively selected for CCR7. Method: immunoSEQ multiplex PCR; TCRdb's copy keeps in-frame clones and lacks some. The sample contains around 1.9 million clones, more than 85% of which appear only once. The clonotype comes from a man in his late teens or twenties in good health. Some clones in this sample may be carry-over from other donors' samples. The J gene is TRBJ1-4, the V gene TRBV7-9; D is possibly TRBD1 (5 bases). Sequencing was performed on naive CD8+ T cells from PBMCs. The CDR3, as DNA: TGTGCCAGCAGCCAAATGTTGGGGGTTTGGAGTGAAAAACTGTTTTTT. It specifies CASSQMLGVWSEKLFF.